There are many counts of the clone carrying this T cell receptor beta chain. First-strand cDNA used TRAV- and TRBV-specific primers, covering alpha and beta chains. TCRs were put through around 20 PCR cycles of amplification with Phusion. A constant-region primer and the V-primer adapter served as the primer pair. Using its own MiXCR run on the reads, TCRdb lists one record per CDR3 protein. The data show 80,000 to 95,000 distinct CDR3 sequences, with just under 9.5% seen just once and 0.95% to 1.3% held by the top ten. The data derive from a study of low-dose radiotherapy and immunotherapy resistance in tumors. At the level of the study: A total of 13 Gy over 26 weeks was given to Cohort 2 as 1 Gy per fraction every two weeks. Aspirin was taken orally by patients at 300 mg daily for four cycles from cycle 1 day 1.

Noted time point: before trial treatment. The donors' regimen was nivolumab, ipilimumab, aspirin, low-dose cyclophosphamide and low-dose radiotherapy. The receptor was isolated from a male donor with prostate cancer. This specimen consisted of PBMCs, obtained before treatment.

The chain's CDR3 is CAVTRSTDTQYF. The CDR3 nucleotides are TGTGCTGTGACTAGATCCACAGATACGCAGTATTTT. The V and J genes are TRBV2 and TRBJ2-3; perhaps TRBD2 as D (6 bases). CDR3 length equals 12 residues. Germline CDR1 is SNHLY and CDR2 is FYNNEI.